A single sample is the source of the 14 T cell receptor beta chains below, sequenced in a study of cytomegalovirus exposure and HLA in healthy donors. A multiplex PCR was run with 60 Vbeta primers and 13 Jbeta primers. Measured with immunoSEQ multiplex PCR; TCRdb has only the in-frame clones, and not every one. The sample shows over 150,000 clones, 80% of them seen only once. Sequenced: PBMCs. These receptors all stem from a woman in her fifties or sixties in good health and CMV-seronegative.

There are a few counts of this clone. The CDR3 nucleotides read TGTGCCAGTAAGACGACAGGGGTTAGGTATGGCTACACCTTC. This codes for CASKTTGVRYGYTF. The genes are TRBV19 and TRBJ1-2, with TRBD1 matching over 8 bases. Trimming took 7 bases from V and 5 from J; bases not matched to a gene: 9. This CDR3 spans 14 amino acids. Germline CDR1 reads LNHDA; CDR2 reads SQIVND (reference sequence).

The chain uses TRBV19 and TRBJ1-5; TRBD1 might be the D (6 bases). V was trimmed by 8 bases and J by 1 base, leaving 15 bases between them. The CDR3 is 15 residues long. Germline CDR1 is LNHDA and CDR2 is SQIVND (reference sequence). CDR3 in DNA: TGTGCCAGTTACCCGGGACAAGGGAGCAATCAGCCCCAGCATTTT. The encoded protein is CASYPGQGSNQPQHF.

The V and J genes are TRBV7-2 and TRBJ2-3; D perhaps matches TRBD2 (5 bases). The V end was cut by 5 bases, the J end by 6 bases, with 21 bases between. Looked up from germline, CDR1 is SGHTA and CDR2 is FQGNSA. This CDR3 is 16 amino acids long. CDR3 residues: CASSAESGRPSDTQYF. In nucleotides, the CDR3 is TGTGCCAGCAGCGCCGAGAGCGGAAGACCCTCGGATACGCAGTATTTT.

This clone occurred once. At one boundary the junction diverges from the germline segment, which might be a read error. This chain connects TRBV6-4 to TRBJ1-2; 10 bases match TRBD1. The CDR3 consists of 16 residues. Germline V gene data show CDR1 as MRHNA and CDR2 as SNTAGT. The CDR3 reads CASSDSGTGAPYGYPF. CDR3 nucleotides: TGTGCCAGCAGTGACTCGGGGACAGGGGCCCCATATGGCTACCCCTTC.

The gene calls are TRBV5-6 and TRBJ2-3; D perhaps matches TRBD2 (6 bases). V lost 3 bases and J lost 0, with 8 bases in between. This CDR3 region has 14 residues. Per the germline V gene, CDR1 is SGHDT and CDR2 is YYEEEE. The CDR3 DNA reads as TGTGCCAGCAGCTCGGGACTCAGCACAGATACGCAGTATTTT. Amino acid sequence: CASSSGLSTDTQYF.

The chain combines TRBV28 with TRBJ2-7; 7 bases agree with TRBD1. The CDR3 contains 13 residues. Per germline, CDR1 MDHEN and CDR2 SYDVKM. After removal of 6 bases from V and 2 bases from J, the junction contained 4 bases not matched to a gene. CDR3 nucleotides: TGTGCCAGCAGACGGGGACAGACCTACGAGCAGTACTTC. This encodes CASRRGQTYEQYF.

The chain recombines TRBV9 with TRBJ2-1, with 13 bases identical to TRBD2. Germline CDR1 and CDR2: SGDLS and YYNGEE. V shed 3 bases, J shed 5 bases, and the junction held 5 bases outside the gene matches. The length of the CDR3 is 16 residues. CDR3 residues: CASSGRGTSGNNEQFF. CDR3 DNA: TGTGCCAGCAGCGGGCGGGGGACTAGCGGGAACAATGAGCAGTTCTTC. Full variable domain (missing parts from reference TRBV9 and TRBJ2-1): DSGVTQTPKHLITATGQRVTLRCSPRSGDLSVYWYQQSLDQGLQFLIQYYNGEERAKGNILERFSAQQFPDLHSELNLSSLELGDSALYFCASSGRGTSGNNEQFFGPGTRLTVL.

The chain recombines TRBV4-1 with TRBJ2-3, with a weak D call TRBD2 (6 bases). The V gene lost 0 bases and the J gene lost 4 bases, with 14 bases spanning the gap. The CDR3 has 16 amino acids. The germline V gene encodes CDR1 MGHRA and CDR2 YSYEKL. The CDR3 nucleotides are TGCGCCAGCAGCCAAGACCCGACTAGGGGTCCAGATACGCAGTATTTT. It encodes CASSQDPTRGPDTQYF.

This clone was counted between two and nine times. In nucleotides, the CDR3 is TGTGCCAGCAGCTTGGGAGGCCACGAGCAGTACTTC. Translation gives CASSLGGHEQYF. This chain links TRBV5-6 with TRBJ2-7, with D unclear. The CDR3 consists of 12 residues. Germline assignment: CDR1 SGHDT and CDR2 YYEEEE. The germline V and J ends were trimmed by 0 bases and 5 bases, with 6 bases remaining between them. Filled out from reference TRBV5-6 and TRBJ2-7, the complete variable domain reads DAGVTQSPTHLIKTRGQQVTLRCSPKSGHDTVSWYQQALGQGPQFIFQYYEEEERQRGNFPDRFSGHQFPNYSSELNVNALLLGDSALYLCASSLGGHEQYFGPGTRLTVT.

On this clone: This sample includes further DNA sequences coding for the same CDR3. This chain joins TRBV6-4 and TRBJ2-3, with 8 bases that match TRBD1. V was clipped by 2 bases and J by 4 bases; unmatched bases: 2. In germline, CDR1 is MRHNA, CDR2 SNTAGT. The CDR3 totals 14 residues. The CDR3 region has the DNA TGTGCCAGCAGTGACGGACAGGGAGCAGATACGCAGTATTTT. Protein sequence: CASSDGQGADTQYF.

The J gene is TRBJ2-1, the V gene TRBV5-1; a possible D gene is TRBD2 (6 bases). Germline V gene sequence: CDR1 SGHRS, CDR2 YFSETQ. The V end was cut by 3 bases, the J end by 3 bases, with 10 bases between. CDR3 size: 14 residues. The CDR3 reads CASSYSGGYNEQFF. The CDR3, as DNA: TGCGCCAGCAGCTACTCCGGGGGCTACAATGAGCAGTTCTTC.

This chain joins TRBV28 and TRBJ2-1; TRBD2 agrees at 10 bases. This CDR3 comprises 17 residues. Germline CDR1 MDHEN, CDR2 SYDVKM. After removal of 7 bases from V and 6 bases from J, the junction contained 15 bases not matched to a gene. CDR3 residues: CASTLGSGGGFVNEQFF. The CDR3 coding sequence is TGTGCCAGCACTCTCGGGAGCGGGGGGGGTTTTGTCAATGAGCAGTTCTTC.

V and J are TRBV6-6 and TRBJ1-1, with 7 nucleotides matching TRBD1. Germline V gives CDR1 MNHNY, CDR2 SVGAGI (reference sequence). The CDR3 has 11 amino acids. Germline trimming cut 5 bases from V and 7 bases from J; bases unmatched to any gene: 1. CDR3 region: CASSRQGEAFF. The CDR3 DNA sequence: TGTGCCAGCAGTAGACAGGGTGAAGCTTTCTTT.

This clone was detected only once. This sequence joins TRBV27 and TRBJ1-1; TRBD1 aligns across 7 bases. The germline V gene has CDR1 MNHEY and CDR2 SMNVEV (reference sequence). Germline trimming cut 2 bases from V and 7 bases from J; bases unmatched to any gene: 4. The CDR3 consists of 13 residues. The CDR3 coding sequence is TGTGCCAGCAGTTTACCAGGGGGGCTTGAAGCTTTCTTT. Translation: CASSLPGGLEAFF.